One and the same sample provided the 27 T cell receptor beta chains below, sequenced in a study of blood T cell repertoires in COVID-19. Assay: immunoSEQ multiplex PCR; the TCRdb copy retains only in-frame clones and omits some. The top ten hold approximately 5% of the sample, which has 320,000 or so clones, 89% seen once. The sample was PBMCs or T cells enriched from blood (not recorded which). These receptors originate from a man in his 60s who had recovered from COVID-19.

The genes are TRBV15 and TRBJ2-1; a possible D gene is TRBD2 (5 bases). The CDR3 has 14 residues. Germline V gives CDR1 LNHNV, CDR2 YYDKDF (reference sequence). The germline V and J ends were trimmed by 4 bases and 5 bases, with 12 bases remaining between them. In DNA form, the CDR3 reads TGTGCCACCAGCAAAAGGGCGGGTGACAATGAGCAGTTCTTC. This gives the protein CATSKRAGDNEQFF.

The chain is built from TRBV11-1 and TRBJ2-7; D gene unclear. The germline CDR1 and CDR2 sequences are SGHAT and FQDESV (reference sequence). CDR3 length: 12 amino acids. With 5 bases removed from V and 8 bases from J, the gap between germline ends came to 13 bases. CDR3 in amino acids: CASSLGYFQQYF. The CDR3 DNA is TGTGCCAGCAGCCTAGGGTACTTTCAGCAGTACTTC.

V usage is TRBV6-6 and J usage is TRBJ2-3; tentatively, D is TRBD2 (6 bases). Germline-derived CDR1 and CDR2 are MNHNY and SVGAGI (reference sequence). There are 16 residues in the CDR3. The germline V and J ends were trimmed by 5 bases and 6 bases, with 21 bases remaining between them. The CDR3 nucleotides read TGTGCCAGCAGTCGATCGACTAGTTGGGGGTGGGATACGCAGTATTTT. Amino acids: CASSRSTSWGWDTQYF.

The chain employs TRBV5-4 and TRBJ2-7; TRBD1 agrees at 7 bases. The junction had 14 bases not matched to a gene; V was cut back by 4 bases and J by 7 bases. CDR3 length: 15 amino acids. Germline CDR1 is SGHNT and CDR2 is YYREEE (reference sequence). The CDR3 loop reads CASSRGTAEGREQYF. The CDR3 DNA follows: TGTGCCAGCAGCAGAGGGACAGCGGAAGGGAGAGAGCAGTACTTC.

V and J are TRBV11-3 and TRBJ1-3, with 10 bases fitting TRBD1. The CDR3 contains 15 residues. In germline, CDR1 is SGHNT, CDR2 YENEEA. The trim removed 8 bases at V and 6 bases at J, leaving 10 bases unmatched. The CDR3: CASGTGTGEENTIYF. The CDR3 DNA reads TGTGCCAGCGGGACCGGGACAGGGGAAGAAAACACCATATATTTT.

The chain combines TRBV27 with TRBJ1-6, with no clear D. Germline lookup yields CDR1 MNHEY and CDR2 SMNVEV (reference sequence). The CDR3 runs 16 residues. V dropped 0 bases and J dropped 0 bases, with 6 bases sitting between them. The CDR3 DNA reads as TGTGCCAGCAGTTTATCGGCAGTCTCCTATAATTCACCCCTCCACTTT. As protein: CASSLSAVSYNSPLHF.

In this sample, this clone turned up once. V and J are TRBV2 and TRBJ2-7; 9 bases match TRBD2. Trimming removed 6 bases from V and 2 bases from J; junction bases left unmatched: 5. This CDR3 is built from 14 residues. Germline lookup yields CDR1 SNHLY and CDR2 FYNNEI. This chain's CDR3 is CASSSSGTTYEQYF. CDR3 in DNA: TGTGCCAGCAGCTCTAGCGGGACGACCTACGAGCAGTACTTC. Based on the CDR3 plus reference TRBV2 and TRBJ2-7, the full variable domain is EPEVTQTPSHQVTQMGQEVILRCVPISNHLYFYWYRQILGQKVEFLVSFYNNEISEKSEIFDDQFSVERPDGSNFTLKIRSTKLEDSAMYFCASSSSGTTYEQYFGPGTRLTVT.

The chain couples TRBV6-1 to TRBJ1-2, with TRBD1 as a possible D gene (5 bases). Germline V CDR1 and CDR2: MNHNS, SASEGT. The ends were cut back, 1 base at V and 8 bases at J, with 14 bases in the middle. This CDR3 has 14 amino acids. CDR3 DNA sequence: TGTGCCAGCAGTGAAGGACCCCTCCAGGGAGGCTACACCTTC. Translated, it gives CASSEGPLQGGYTF.

The chain is built from TRBV20-1 and TRBJ2-7, with TRBD2 matching over 8 bases. Germline V CDR1 and CDR2: DFQATT, SNEGSKA (reference sequence). V shed 4 bases, J shed 3 bases, and the junction held 8 bases outside the gene matches. The CDR3 totals 14 residues. The CDR3 sequence: CSATEPGLDYEQYF. The CDR3 DNA is TGCAGTGCTACTGAACCGGGACTAGACTACGAGCAGTACTTC.

CDR3 sequence reads: CASSESDRRNTEAFF. The CDR3 nucleotides read TGTGCCAGCAGTGAGTCGGACAGGAGGAACACTGAAGCTTTCTTT. The genes are TRBV6-4 and TRBJ1-1; 7 nucleotides line up with TRBD1. Trimming removed 3 bases from V and 1 base from J; junction bases left unmatched: 5. The CDR3 consists of 15 residues. From germline, CDR1 is MRHNA and CDR2 SNTAGT.

The chain links TRBV7-9 to TRBJ2-3; a possible D gene is TRBD1 (7 bases). CDR3 length equals 16 residues. From germline, CDR1 is SEHNR and CDR2 FQNEAQ (reference sequence). V lost 8 bases to trimming and J lost 2 bases, with 20 bases between them. CDR3 residues: CASHREGASVTDTQYF. In DNA, the CDR3 is TGTGCCAGCCACCGCGAGGGGGCTAGCGTCACAGATACGCAGTATTTT.

This chain links TRBV9 with TRBJ1-2; the match to TRBD1 covers 7 bases. With 7 bases clipped from V and 4 bases from J, the junction kept 7 bases outside the gene matches. The CDR3 extends over 13 amino acids. Germline CDR1 is SGDLS and CDR2 is YYNGEE. DNA of the CDR3: TGTGCCAGCGAAGGCTACAGGGGCTATGGCTACACCTTC. Its protein product is CASEGYRGYGYTF.

The chain couples TRBV5-1 to TRBJ1-2, with 9 bases aligning to TRBD1. V lost 0 bases to trimming and J lost 9 bases; unmatched junction nucleotides: 6. Germline CDR1 and CDR2: SGHRS and YFSETQ. The CDR3 is 14 residues long. The CDR3 loop is CASSLDGTGTSYTF. CDR3 sequence (DNA): TGCGCCAGCAGCTTGGACGGGACAGGGACAAGCTACACCTTC.

The gene calls are TRBV7-3 and TRBJ1-3; perhaps TRBD1 as D (5 bases). With 2 bases removed from V and 0 bases from J, the gap between germline ends came to 8 bases. The CDR3 has 15 amino acids. Germline V gene lookup returns CDR1 SGHTA and CDR2 FQGTGA. The CDR3 DNA reads as TGTGCCAGCAGCTTAGACGGGGGCTCTGGAAACACCATATATTTT. Translated: CASSLDGGSGNTIYF.

The chain joins TRBV6-5 to TRBJ1-1, with 7 bases fitting TRBD1. CDR1 and CDR2 from the germline V gene are MNHEY and SVGAGI. The CDR3 covers 15 residues. V trimming: 7 bases; J trimming: 6 bases; junction bases outside the gene matches: 14. CDR3 in amino acids: CASNPKIGTASEAFF. CDR3 nucleotide sequence: TGTGCCAGCAACCCGAAAATCGGGACAGCTTCTGAAGCTTTCTTT.

The chain links TRBV5-1 to TRBJ2-5, with D perhaps matching TRBD2 (5 bases). Germline CDR1 reads SGHRS; CDR2 reads YFSETQ. Between the trimmed V and J ends, which lost 3 bases and 2 bases, there was a span of 8 bases. The CDR3 is 13 amino acids. CDR3 sequence: CASSYSGQETQYF. As DNA, the CDR3 is TGCGCCAGCAGCTACAGCGGTCAAGAGACCCAGTACTTC.

The V and J genes are TRBV19 and TRBJ2-7; 12 bases are a match to TRBD2. Germline loops: CDR1 LNHDA, CDR2 SQIVND (reference sequence). V shed 9 bases and J 3 bases; nucleotides not matched to a gene: 6. This CDR3 comprises 14 residues. Here the CDR3 reads CASGTSGSFYEQYF. The DNA of the CDR3 is TGTGCCAGCGGGACTAGCGGGTCCTTCTACGAGCAGTACTTC.

This rearrangement joins TRBV5-1 to TRBJ2-1, with D hard to call. Germline V gene sequence: CDR1 SGHRS, CDR2 YFSETQ. Trimming took off 0 bases at V and 7 bases at J, with 8 bases between the two ends. The CDR3 sequence is 13 residues long. CDR3 sequence (DNA): TGCGCCAGCAGCTTGGTTGCGGCGAATGAGCAGTTCTTC. This translates into CASSLVAANEQFF.

The J gene is TRBJ1-1, the V gene TRBV7-9, with 10 nucleotides matching TRBD1. This CDR3 is 16 amino acids long. The V gene end was trimmed by 5 bases and the J gene end by 2 bases; junction bases not matched to a gene: 8. The germline CDR1 and CDR2 sequences are SEHNR and FQNEAQ (reference sequence). CDR3 amino acids: CASSLGTGDINTEAFF. The CDR3 nucleotides are TGTGCCAGCAGCCTCGGGACAGGGGATATTAACACTGAAGCTTTCTTT.

A note on this clone: The junction shows a germline mismatch at one end, possibly a read error. The gene calls are TRBV6-5 and TRBJ2-7; 7 bases map to TRBD2. This CDR3 has 12 amino acids. CDR1 MNHEY and CDR2 SVGAGI come from the germline V gene. CDR3 nucleotides: TGTGCCAGCATAGAAAGCGGGACGGTTACGTCCTTC. The encoded protein is CASIESGTVTSF.

This clone has a single count. The rearrangement uses TRBV18 and TRBJ2-5; TRBD1 agrees at 7 bases. CDR3 length equals 14 residues. The germline V gene encodes CDR1 KGHSH and CDR2 LQKENI. Losses at the gene ends were 6 bases for V and 0 bases for J; bases not matched to a gene: 4. The DNA for the CDR3 is TGTGCCAGCTCGCCGGGACAGTACCAAGAGACCCAGTACTTC. Amino acids: CASSPGQYQETQYF.

The chain uses TRBV7-2 and TRBJ2-7, with 10 bases matching TRBD2. CDR1 and CDR2 from the germline V gene are SGHTA and FQGNSA. V lost 8 bases to trimming and J lost 0 bases; unmatched junction nucleotides: 4. This CDR3 is 14 amino acids long. CDR3 amino acids: CASQREGSSYEQYF. The CDR3 nucleotides read TGTGCCAGCCAGCGGGAGGGAAGCTCCTACGAGCAGTACTTC.

This chain joins TRBV9 and TRBJ1-1, with a tentative D call TRBD1 (5 bases). The CDR3 consists of 14 residues. Trimming removed 3 bases at V and 7 bases at J, with 16 bases between. Per the germline V gene, CDR1 is SGDLS and CDR2 is YYNGEE. The CDR3 nucleotides are TGTGCCAGCAGCGGGACACCGAATTTTGGTGAAGCTTTCTTT. Protein: CASSGTPNFGEAFF. The full variable domain, with the rest looked up from reference TRBV9 and TRBJ1-1, is DSGVTQTPKHLITATGQRVTLRCSPRSGDLSVYWYQQSLDQGLQFLIQYYNGEERAKGNILERFSAQQFPDLHSELNLSSLELGDSALYFCASSGTPNFGEAFFGQGTRLTVV.

The J gene is TRBJ1-5, the V gene TRBV2, with 7 bases lining up with TRBD1. The CDR3 has 14 residues. The germline gives CDR1 SNHLY, CDR2 FYNNEI. The trim removed 6 bases at V and 2 bases at J, leaving 4 bases unmatched. The CDR3 protein is CASRDTGGNQPQHF. The DNA for the CDR3 is TGTGCCAGCAGAGACACAGGGGGCAATCAGCCCCAGCATTTT.

The chain is built from TRBV5-1 and TRBJ2-3; D not certain. CDR1 is SGHRS and CDR2 is YFSETQ in the germline V gene. This CDR3 has 14 residues. Trimming shortened V by 0 bases and J by 4 bases, and 9 bases separated the two germline ends. The DNA for the CDR3 is TGCGCCAGCAGCTTGGTGCTAGGCGCAGATACGCAGTATTTT. Residues: CASSLVLGADTQYF.

The chain couples TRBV19 to TRBJ1-6; 7 bases align to TRBD1. The CDR3 is 14 amino acids. J gave up 7 bases and V 6 bases, and 6 bases lay outside the gene matches. Germline CDR1 is LNHDA and CDR2 is SQIVND (reference sequence). CDR3 region: CASRPGTANSPLHF. The DNA of the CDR3 is TGTGCCAGTAGGCCCGGGACAGCCAATTCACCCCTCCACTTT.

V usage is TRBV6-2 or TRBV6-3 and J usage is TRBJ1-6, with 9 bases aligning to TRBD1. Germline CDR1 reads MNHEY; CDR2 reads SVGEGT. The CDR3 spans 15 residues. With V trimmed by 5 bases and J by 5 bases, 4 bases remained unmatched. The CDR3 spells CASSRGDRDNSPLHF. CDR3 DNA sequence: TGTGCCAGCAGTCGCGGGGACAGGGATAATTCACCCCTCCACTTT.